The clone carrying this T cell receptor (beta chain) has only a few counts. Its antigen is unknown. The data are from a study of blood T cells in healthy people across ages. Isolating PBMCs gave at least 7 million of these cells per sample. The authors ran a second PCR of roughly 6 to 11 cycles using a sample-barcoded 5' primer and a J-beta primer mix. TCRdb re-called the 5' RACE reads with MiXCR, one entry per CDR3 protein. The sample carries 500,000 to 700,000 distinct CDR3 sequences, about 30% recorded once. Notes on the study in general: TCR beta diversity tracked closely with naive T cell percentage. The study could not conclusively compare naive and antigen-experienced cells, given its unsorted PBMCs.

Germline loops: CDR1 DFQATT, CDR2 SNEGSKA (reference sequence). Deletions cut 5 bases from V and 7 bases from J, with 15 bases between. The CDR3 consists of 12 residues. The material sequenced was blood. This TCR came from a woman of 80 years or more in good health. This rearrangement joins TRBV20-1 to TRBJ2-7; possible D gene TRBD1, 6 bases. The CDR3 protein is CSAPRGYNEQYF. DNA of the CDR3: TGCAGTGCTCCTAGGGGGTACAATGAGCAGTACTTC.